This TCR beta chain derives from a study of response to subunit inactivated influenza vaccine (dated by TCRdb to 2016 to 2018). For context, the study as a whole: To follow how T cells responded to a trivalent subunit inactivated influenza vaccine, the researchers relied on deep quantitative profiling of the T cell receptor repertoire. The paper as a whole reports these results and caveats: The authors proposed that each seasonal influenza vaccination may bring in only a limited number of new T cells.

About this clonotype itself: What antigen it recognizes has not been identified. No base qualities exist here, and no much larger clone lies one base off it.

Looking up the germline V gene yields CDR1 SGHVS and CDR2 FNYEAQ. V gives up 1 base and J gives up 4 bases, and the segment between their germline ends measures 12 bases. The CDR3 spans 15 residues, from the cysteine through the phenylalanine. Just CDR3 DNA is preserved here, 45 bases in frame from base 1. Library prep was done by RT-PCR. Sequencer: Illumina HiSeq 2500. TCRdb reworked the public reads: Q25 trimming with fastp, MiXCR clone assembly, productive beta chains retained. Rows merge per CDR3 protein into single entries with the most common DNA and genes. This sample gives about 190,000 distinct CDR3 sequences in total; 13% to 15% of them show up just once. Of the sample, roughly 24% falls within the top ten clones.

This receptor chain uses TRBV7-6 and TRBJ2-3; the D match is possibly TRBD1 or TRBD2, with 5 bases aligned in each. The starting material was CD8+ T cells sorted from PBMCs, obtained 4 to 6 days after vaccination. The sequence came from a man aged 50 to 59 who received an inactivated influenza vaccine. Donor details come from another sample of the same person, matched by shared clones. The CDR3 in this case is CASSLEVVGADTQYF. The nucleotides are TGTGCCAGCAGCTTAGAGGTCGTGGGGGCAGATACGCAGTATTTT.